The TCR beta chain described here comes from a study of cytomegalovirus exposure and HLA in healthy donors. Whole-study context: Counted in an early data release were about 85 million unique TCRs from HLA-typed donors.

60 Vbeta and 13 Jbeta primers were used in PCR. Libraries were prepared by immunoSEQ multiplex PCR; TCRdb keeps only in-frame clonotypes and omits some of them. This table has 200,000 or so clones, over 65% appearing once. As regards this clone: What it binds is not known.

With 4 bases removed from V and 7 bases from J, the gap between germline ends came to 20 bases. Germline V gives CDR1 SGHRS, CDR2 YFSETQ. The CDR3 is made up of 16 amino acids. Study results and caveats: Roughly even sequencing depth across donors was the assumption behind the presence/absence analyses. Fewer N-insertions than the roughly 670-donor mean were reportedly shown by an Asian-associated ancestry cluster in a later analysis. The analysis excluded some indistinguishable V segments, including TRBV6-2 and TRBV6-3.

V is TRBV5-1 and J is TRBJ1-4; tentatively, D is TRBD1 (5 bases). Sample: PBMCs. The receptor was isolated from a woman aged 30 to 39 in good health and CMV-seronegative. The CDR3 DNA follows: TGCGCCAGCAGCCTTATTGACGGGGGGAGAGGTGAAAAACTGTTTTTT. It yields the protein CASSLIDGGRGEKLFF.